This record looks at one T cell receptor (beta chain) sequence and its context. This CDR3 has 18 amino acids. V shed 0 bases and J 5 bases; nucleotides not matched to a gene: 14. Germline V gives CDR1 SGHRS, CDR2 YFSETQ. Clones were sequenced by immunoSEQ multiplex PCR, and TCRdb holds only the in-frame ones, with some missing. The profile shows 180,000 or so clones, roughly 82% of them singletons. The data derive from a study of blood T cell repertoires in COVID-19. Input material: peripheral blood. The chain employs TRBV5-1 and TRBJ1-1, with 9 positions matching TRBD1. This sequence was found in a woman aged 70-85 years with acute or convalescent COVID-19. This CDR3 reads CASSLGAPGQGLGTEAFF. CDR3 nucleotide sequence: TGCGCCAGCAGCTTGGGGGCTCCGGGACAGGGACTAGGGACTGAAGCTTTCTTT.